The rows below give T cell receptor beta chains drawn from one sample of a study of cytomegalovirus exposure and HLA in healthy donors. Sequenced by immunoSEQ multiplex PCR; TCRdb stores in-frame clones only, minus some. The repertoire includes approximately 230,000 clones, over 75% of them detected once, and 12% sits in the top ten. Specimen: PBMCs. Every receptor here comes from a man aged 18 to 30 in good health and CMV-seropositive. Both conserved end residues are part of each CDR3. The D gene is left open where the match is weak. Not every row has a clone size; where given, it reads once, few, many or a size class.

clone_size j_call cdr3_length v_call d_call cdr3_aa cdr3_nt
. TRBJ2-5 14 TRBV29-1 . CSAMSGLYQETQYF TGCAGCGCCATGTCAGGGTTGTACCAAGAGACCCAGTACTTC
. TRBJ1-2 16 TRBV4-1 . CASSQTGTPSNYGYTF TGCGCCAGCAGCCAAACCGGGACTCCATCTAACTATGGCTACACCTTC
. TRBJ1-2 13 TRBV6-6 . CASSSTANYGYTF TGTGCCAGCAGTTCGACAGCTAACTATGGCTACACCTTC
. TRBJ2-5 15 TRBV2 . CASSTQGGVRETQYF TGTGCCAGCAGTACACAGGGGGGGGTGCGGGAGACCCAGTACTTC
. TRBJ2-7 14 TRBV4-3 . CASSQEVSSYEQYF TGCGCCAGCAGCCAAGAGGTCTCCTCCTACGAGCAGTACTTC
. TRBJ2-7 13 TRBV13 . CASSGDGSYEQYF TGTGCCAGCAGCGGGGACGGCTCCTACGAGCAGTACTTC
. TRBJ2-7 14 TRBV27 TRBD1 CASSPDRANYEQYF TGTGCCAGCAGTCCGGACAGGGCGAATTACGAGCAGTACTTC
. TRBJ2-2 14 TRBV5-1 TRBD2 CASSFGSGYGELFF TGCGCCAGCAGCTTCGGTAGCGGGTACGGGGAGCTGTTTTTT
. TRBJ1-2 13 TRBV27 . CASSPSGLYGYTF TGTGCCAGCAGCCCCTCAGGCCTATATGGCTACACCTTC
. TRBJ1-4 13 TRBV2 . CASSARGNEKLFF TGTGCCAGCAGTGCTAGGGGAAATGAAAAACTGTTTTTT
. TRBJ2-7 14 TRBV28 TRBD2 CASRSGLAMYEQYF TGTGCCAGCAGGTCGGGACTAGCGATGTACGAGCAGTACTTC
. TRBJ1-2 14 TRBV28 . CASSWTAIPYGYTF TGTGCCAGCAGTTGGACAGCCATTCCCTATGGCTACACCTTC
. TRBJ2-7 14 TRBV5-1 . CASSWTENSYEQYF TGCGCCAGCAGCTGGACAGAAAACTCCTACGAGCAGTACTTC
. TRBJ1-1 11 TRBV29-1 . CSARYGAEAFF TGCAGCGCCAGATACGGTGCTGAAGCTTTCTTT
once TRBJ2-1 15 TRBV11-2 TRBD2 CASSLGLAGDNEQFF TGTGCCAGCAGCTTGGGACTAGCGGGGGACAATGAGCAGTTCTTC
. TRBJ2-1 17 TRBV27 TRBD1 CASSSPGTGVSYNEQFF TGTGCCAGCAGTTCCCCCGGGACAGGGGTTTCGTACAATGAGCAGTTCTTC
. TRBJ2-6 16 TRBV7-6 . CASSLGSGAGANVLTF TGTGCCAGCAGCTTAGGCTCAGGGGCAGGGGCCAACGTCCTGACTTTC